The following is a T cell receptor (beta chain) sequence with its context. The antigen is unknown. Treatment meaning: some 19 received Ad26.COV2.S at low or high dose, single or two shots; a few received placebo; per-sample allocation not given. Following the first vaccine or placebo injection, samples were taken on day 63. CDR3 length: 15 amino acids. V shed 5 bases and J shed 3 bases, with 16 bases lying between them. The germline CDR1 and CDR2 sequences are SGHTA and FQGNSA. Generated by immunoSEQ multiplex PCR, the TCRdb table keeps only in-frame clones and is missing some. The data contain over 400,000 clones, roughly 91% of them singletons. The sample belongs to a study of Ad26.COV2.S vaccination and SARS-CoV-2 variants. General observations from the study: Reported findings describe substantial breadth in spike-specific CD8+ and CD4+ T cell responses following vaccination. Compared with placebo recipients, vaccine recipients had higher spike-specific TCR breadth.

The sequencing used peripheral blood, collected in a trial of Ad26.COV2.S vaccine versus placebo. This clonotype was sampled from a person between 18 and 65 years old who received the Ad26.COV2.S COVID-19 vaccine or a placebo. The chain uses TRBV7-2 and TRBJ2-5; a possible D gene is TRBD2 (7 bases). CDR3 DNA: TGTGCCAGCAGCAGGGGGGGGGACCCCGAAGAGACCCAGTACTTC. It yields the protein CASSRGGDPEETQYF.